Listed below are T cell receptor beta chains from one sample, sequenced in a study of CD8+ T cells in alopecia areata. TCRdb keeps only in-frame clones here, not all; method: immunoSEQ multiplex PCR. The repertoire consists of about 110,000 clones, with 59% occurring once and the leading ten covering 20% to 25%. The specimen was CD8+ T cells sorted from blood. Receptors were obtained from a human donor in good health. Both conserved end residues are part of each CDR3. Fields, in order: clone size, V gene, D gene, J gene, CDR3 protein, CDR3 DNA. D genes are given only for firm matches. Not all rows give a size; the values are once, few, many and, for expanded clones, a class.

abundance: NA; v_gene: TRBV5-1; d_gene: NA; j_gene: TRBJ2-2; CDR3aa: CASRQDGTGELFF; CDR3nt: TGCGCCAGCAGACAGGACGGCACCGGGGAGCTGTTTTTT
abundance: few; v_gene: TRBV29-1; d_gene: NA; j_gene: TRBJ2-1; CDR3aa: CSVVGTAGWDEQFF; CDR3nt: TGCAGCGTTGTCGGGACGGCAGGTTGGGATGAGCAGTTCTTC
abundance: few; v_gene: TRBV10-2; d_gene: NA; j_gene: TRBJ2-7; CDR3aa: CASSVAGQTYEQYF; CDR3nt: TGCGCCAGCAGTGTTGCCGGGCAAACCTACGAGCAGTACTTC
abundance: NA; v_gene: TRBV6-5; d_gene: NA; j_gene: TRBJ1-2; CDR3aa: CASSYANYGYTF; CDR3nt: TGTGCCAGCAGTTACGCAAACTATGGCTACACCTTC
abundance: NA; v_gene: TRBV9; d_gene: NA; j_gene: TRBJ2-2; CDR3aa: CASSILAAPAPGELFF; CDR3nt: TGTGCCAGCAGCATTTTAGCGGCTCCGGCCCCCGGGGAGCTGTTTTTT
abundance: NA; v_gene: TRBV13; d_gene: NA; j_gene: TRBJ1-2; CDR3aa: CASSLSGIYGYTF; CDR3nt: TGTGCCAGCAGCTTATCAGGGATCTATGGCTACACCTTC
abundance: NA; v_gene: TRBV25-1; d_gene: NA; j_gene: TRBJ1-2; CDR3aa: CASSDRSVSGYTF; CDR3nt: TGTGCCAGCAGTGACAGATCGGTTTCAGGCTACACCTTC
abundance: NA; v_gene: TRBV29-1; d_gene: NA; j_gene: TRBJ2-7; CDR3aa: CSVDQGNYEQYF; CDR3nt: TGCAGCGTTGATCAGGGGAACTACGAGCAGTACTTC
abundance: few; v_gene: TRBV7-9; d_gene: NA; j_gene: TRBJ2-3; CDR3aa: CASSLRSRNTDTQYF; CDR3nt: TGTGCCAGCAGCTTACGATCCAGGAACACAGATACGCAGTATTTT
abundance: NA; v_gene: TRBV6-5; d_gene: NA; j_gene: TRBJ1-1; CDR3aa: CASSYGSTEAFF; CDR3nt: TGTGCCAGCAGTTACGGGAGCACTGAAGCTTTCTTT
abundance: few; v_gene: TRBV5-6; d_gene: NA; j_gene: TRBJ1-1; CDR3aa: CASSFNFRVNTEAFF; CDR3nt: TGTGCCAGCAGCTTCAACTTTCGTGTGAACACTGAAGCTTTCTTT
abundance: few; v_gene: TRBV2; d_gene: NA; j_gene: TRBJ2-7; CDR3aa: CASNEGPLSYEQYF; CDR3nt: TGTGCCAGCAACGAAGGGCCGCTTTCCTACGAGCAGTACTTC
abundance: few; v_gene: TRBV7-9; d_gene: TRBD2; j_gene: TRBJ2-1; CDR3aa: CASSFSRGGANEQFF; CDR3nt: TGTGCCAGCAGCTTTTCCCGCGGGGGGGCGAATGAGCAGTTCTTC
abundance: NA; v_gene: TRBV7-2; d_gene: NA; j_gene: TRBJ2-2; CDR3aa: CASSFFWDVSNTGELFF; CDR3nt: TGTGCCAGCAGCTTTTTCTGGGACGTGTCAAACACCGGGGAGCTGTTTTTT
abundance: NA; v_gene: TRBV27; d_gene: NA; j_gene: TRBJ2-3; CDR3aa: CASSLWPGISTDTQYF; CDR3nt: TGTGCCAGCAGTTTATGGCCAGGGATTAGCACAGATACGCAGTATTTT
abundance: NA; v_gene: TRBV28; d_gene: TRBD1; j_gene: TRBJ2-6; CDR3aa: CASSFPTGITPGANVLTF; CDR3nt: TGTGCCAGCAGCTTCCCGACAGGGATAACACCTGGGGCCAACGTCCTGACTTTC
abundance: few; v_gene: TRBV29-1; d_gene: NA; j_gene: TRBJ2-5; CDR3aa: CSVLVRGQETQYF; CDR3nt: TGCAGCGTGCTTGTACGGGGCCAAGAGACCCAGTACTTC
abundance: once; v_gene: TRBV11-2; d_gene: NA; j_gene: TRBJ2-7; CDR3aa: CASSSPDSYEQYF; CDR3nt: TGTGCCAGCAGCTCCCCTGACAGCTACGAGCAGTACTTC
abundance: NA; v_gene: TRBV4-1; d_gene: NA; j_gene: TRBJ2-2; CDR3aa: CASSQEGGVSAGELFF; CDR3nt: TGCGCCAGCAGCCAGGAAGGGGGAGTGAGCGCCGGGGAGCTGTTTTTT
abundance: NA; v_gene: TRBV6-5; d_gene: TRBD2; j_gene: TRBJ2-1; CDR3aa: CASSTPTSGGSEQFF; CDR3nt: TGTGCCAGCAGCACTCCGACTAGCGGGGGGAGTGAGCAGTTCTTC
abundance: NA; v_gene: TRBV13; d_gene: NA; j_gene: TRBJ2-5; CDR3aa: CASSPQEAQETQYF; CDR3nt: TGTGCCAGCAGCCCCCAGGAGGCACAAGAGACCCAGTACTTC
abundance: NA; v_gene: TRBV29-1; d_gene: NA; j_gene: TRBJ2-3; CDR3aa: CSVEVGYGGTDTQYF; CDR3nt: TGCAGCGTTGAAGTTGGGTACGGGGGCACAGATACGCAGTATTTT
abundance: NA; v_gene: TRBV11-2; d_gene: NA; j_gene: TRBJ2-2; CDR3aa: CASSLTGLTFNTGELFF; CDR3nt: TGTGCCAGCAGTTTAACGGGACTCACCTTTAACACCGGGGAGCTGTTTTTT
abundance: NA; v_gene: TRBV15; d_gene: NA; j_gene: TRBJ2-4; CDR3aa: CATSARSFKNIQYF; CDR3nt: TGTGCCACCAGCGCTCGATCGTTCAAAAACATTCAGTACTTC
abundance: NA; v_gene: TRBV7-9; d_gene: TRBD2; j_gene: TRBJ2-5; CDR3aa: CASSPRRSGGPQETQYF; CDR3nt: TGTGCCAGCAGCCCACGGCGTAGCGGGGGACCACAAGAGACCCAGTACTTC
abundance: NA; v_gene: TRBV30; d_gene: NA; j_gene: TRBJ2-7; CDR3aa: CAWSDPIGTGSYEQYF; CDR3nt: TGTGCCTGGAGCGACCCTATCGGCACGGGGTCCTACGAGCAGTACTTC
abundance: NA; v_gene: TRBV28; d_gene: TRBD2; j_gene: TRBJ2-3; CDR3aa: CASSGLAVRTDTQYF; CDR3nt: TGTGCCAGCAGTGGACTAGCGGTACGCACAGATACGCAGTATTTT
abundance: NA; v_gene: TRBV4-1; d_gene: NA; j_gene: TRBJ2-7; CDR3aa: CASSPRDGSYEQYF; CDR3nt: TGCGCCAGCAGTCCCCGGGACGGATCCTACGAGCAGTACTTC
abundance: few; v_gene: TRBV4-1; d_gene: TRBD1; j_gene: TRBJ2-7; CDR3aa: CASSQDQGTGVEQYF; CDR3nt: TGCGCCAGCAGCCAAGATCAAGGGACAGGGGTCGAGCAGTACTTC
abundance: NA; v_gene: TRBV9; d_gene: NA; j_gene: TRBJ1-2; CDR3aa: CASTASFAYGYTF; CDR3nt: TGTGCCAGCACCGCCAGTTTTGCCTATGGCTACACCTTC
abundance: few; v_gene: TRBV29-1; d_gene: NA; j_gene: TRBJ2-7; CDR3aa: CSVLTVDSYEQYF; CDR3nt: TGCAGCGTTTTAACTGTGGACTCCTACGAGCAGTACTTC
abundance: NA; v_gene: TRBV7-9; d_gene: NA; j_gene: TRBJ2-7; CDR3aa: CASSSTAYEQYF; CDR3nt: TGTGCCAGCAGCAGCACCGCCTACGAGCAGTACTTC
abundance: NA; v_gene: TRBV15; d_gene: TRBD2; j_gene: TRBJ2-1; CDR3aa: CATSGGTGTSGDNEQFF; CDR3nt: TGTGCCACCAGCGGCGGTACCGGGACTAGCGGGGACAATGAGCAGTTCTTC
abundance: NA; v_gene: TRBV9; d_gene: TRBD1; j_gene: TRBJ2-2; CDR3aa: CASSGTGVSAGELFF; CDR3nt: TGTGCCAGCTCCGGGACAGGGGTTAGTGCCGGGGAGCTGTTTTTT
abundance: NA; v_gene: TRBV2; d_gene: NA; j_gene: TRBJ1-2; CDR3aa: CASSEASTYGYTF; CDR3nt: TGTGCCAGCAGTGAAGCCAGTACGTATGGCTACACCTTC
abundance: few; v_gene: TRBV2; d_gene: NA; j_gene: TRBJ2-2; CDR3aa: CARERGSNTGELFF; CDR3nt: TGTGCCAGGGAGAGGGGGTCGAACACCGGGGAGCTGTTTTTT
abundance: NA; v_gene: TRBV5-6; d_gene: TRBD1; j_gene: TRBJ1-3; CDR3aa: CASSLGQGVNTIYF; CDR3nt: TGTGCCAGCAGCCTCGGACAGGGGGTAAACACCATATATTTT
abundance: NA; v_gene: TRBV6-5; d_gene: TRBD1; j_gene: TRBJ2-1; CDR3aa: CASSYTAGTGVNEQFF; CDR3nt: TGTGCCAGCAGTTACACAGCCGGGACAGGGGTTAATGAGCAGTTCTTC
abundance: NA; v_gene: TRBV6-5; d_gene: NA; j_gene: TRBJ2-5; CDR3aa: CAVEGGGETQYF; CDR3nt: TGTGCGGTGGAGGGGGGCGGAGAGACCCAGTACTTC
abundance: few; v_gene: TRBV27; d_gene: TRBD1; j_gene: TRBJ2-7; CDR3aa: CASSSGTGGYEQYF; CDR3nt: TGTGCCAGCAGTTCCGGGACAGGGGGCTACGAGCAGTACTTC
abundance: few; v_gene: TRBV5-1; d_gene: NA; j_gene: TRBJ2-3; CDR3aa: CASSLVGGAADTQYF; CDR3nt: TGCGCCAGCAGCTTGGTTGGGGGGGCCGCAGATACGCAGTATTTT